These 9 T cell receptor beta chains originate from one sample sequenced in a study of T cells after yellow fever vaccination. TCRdb analysed the 5' RACE reads with MiXCR anew, one entry per CDR3 protein. The sample has about 330,000 distinct CDR3 sequences; about 6.6% are singletons. The specimen was PBMCs, collected 45 days after the first yellow fever vaccination. These receptors originate from a man aged 18 to 35 who received the YFV17D yellow fever vaccine.

The chain uses TRBV5-1 and TRBJ1-1, with D possibly being TRBD1 (5 bases). CDR3 size: 13 residues. Trimming stripped 4 bases from V and 7 bases from J, with 14 bases between. Germline V gene sequence: CDR1 SGHRS, CDR2 YFSETQ. CDR3 DNA: TGCGCCAGCAGCCCTAGGGACCTCCGTGAAGCTTTCTTT. Translating gives CASSPRDLREAFF. The full variable domain, rest sourced from reference TRBV5-1 and TRBJ1-1, is KAGVTQTPRYLIKTRGQQVTLSCSPISGHRSVSWYQQTPGQGLQFLFEYFSETQRNKGNFPGRFSGRQFSNSRSEMNVSTLELGDSALYLCASSPRDLREAFFGQGTRLTVV.

This clonotype was detected a few times. The chain combines TRBV29-1 with TRBJ2-5, with 9 bases that match TRBD1. Per the germline V gene, CDR1 is SQVTM and CDR2 is ANQGSEA. The CDR3 spans 15 residues. V lost 6 bases to trimming and J lost 7 bases; unmatched junction nucleotides: 15. The chain's CDR3 is CSVEGQGSGSATQYF. The CDR3, as DNA: TGCAGCGTAGAGGGACAGGGAAGTGGGTCGGCGACCCAGTACTTC. Supplemented by reference TRBV29-1 and TRBJ2-5, the full variable domain reads SAVISQKPSRDICQRGTSLTIQCQVDSQVTMMFWYRQQPGQSLTLIATANQGSEATYESGFVIDKFPISRPNLTFSTLTVSNMSPEDSSIYLCSVEGQGSGSATQYFGPGTRLLVL.

This clonotype was seen ten or more times. This chain joins TRBV5-1 and TRBJ1-2; perhaps TRBD1 as D (5 bases). Germline V gene data show CDR1 as SGHRS and CDR2 as YFSETQ. CDR3 length: 16 residues. V lost 0 bases, J lost 2 bases, and 14 bases lay in between. CDR3 DNA: TGCGCCAGCAGCTTGGGGATTTGGGGCGGAAACTATGGCTACACCTTC. Translation gives CASSLGIWGGNYGYTF.

This clonotype was seen many times. The rearrangement joins TRBV7-2 to TRBJ1-4; 7 nucleotides line up with TRBD1. The CDR3 has 16 residues. Germline V lookup: CDR1 SGHTA, CDR2 FQGNSA. V was pared by 8 bases and J by 12 bases, with 21 bases of the junction left unmatched. CDR3 nucleotide sequence: TGTGCCAGCTCCCGGGACACCCGAACGGGACAGAAGGAACTGTTTTTT. Translated: CASSRDTRTGQKELFF.

The table lists this clonotype with a few counts. V is TRBV7-2 and J is TRBJ1-5; D is ambiguous. Germline V lookup: CDR1 SGHTA, CDR2 FQGNSA. V lost 3 bases, J lost 0 bases, and 6 bases lay in between. The CDR3 has 14 residues. The CDR3 DNA is TGTGCCAGCAGCTTTTTGGTTAGCAATCAGCCCCAGCATTTT. Amino acids: CASSFLVSNQPQHF.

The chain uses TRBV10-3 and TRBJ2-6, with 7 bases fitting TRBD1. There are 15 residues in the CDR3. The J segment lost 0 bases and the V segment lost 8 bases, leaving 4 bases of the junction unmatched. Germline V gives CDR1 ENHRY, CDR2 SYGVKD. The CDR3 loop is CAIGTVLSGANVLTF. CDR3 in DNA: TGTGCCATCGGGACAGTGCTCTCTGGGGCCAACGTCCTGACTTTC.

J is TRBJ2-1 and V is TRBV4-2, with 8 nucleotides matching TRBD2. The CDR3 is made up of 17 amino acids. The germline CDR1 and CDR2 sequences are LGHNA and YNFKEQ. After removal of 5 bases from V and 4 bases from J, the junction contained 13 bases not matched to a gene. CDR3 amino acids: CASSGRGAGGLYNEQFF. The CDR3, as DNA: TGTGCCAGCAGCGGCCGAGGTGCGGGGGGATTGTACAATGAGCAGTTCTTC.

CDR3 DNA sequence: TGTGCCAGCAGTCTCAATCTTAGCGGGGGGGCCCTCATCCTCTCCTACGAGCAGTACTTC. Translating gives CASSLNLSGGALILSYEQYF. The chain employs TRBV27 and TRBJ2-7; 11 bases line up with TRBD2. The ends lost 5 bases at V and 0 bases at J; junction bases unmatched: 18. CDR3 length: 20 amino acids. Germline CDR1 is MNHEY and CDR2 is SMNVEV (reference sequence).

The chain joins TRBV3-1 to TRBJ2-7; D not resolved. This CDR3 contains 13 residues. V dropped 4 bases and J dropped 7 bases, with 14 bases sitting between them. The germline V gene has CDR1 LGHDT and CDR2 YNNKEL (reference sequence). CDR3 bases: TGTGCCAGCAGCCCGACTCTCACTGGAGAGCAGTACTTC. Amino acids: CASSPTLTGEQYF.